This is a list of T cell receptor beta chains from one sample in a study of blood T cell repertoires in COVID-19. Generated by immunoSEQ multiplex PCR, the TCRdb table keeps only in-frame clones and is missing some. The sample comprises about 240,000 clones, about 86% of which are singletons, and 6.2% rests with the top ten. Sequencing used peripheral blood. The source of these receptors is a man in his fifties or sixties with acute or convalescent COVID-19. Both conserved end residues are part of each CDR3. A D gene is named only where the DNA matches it firmly. Some rows mark clone size as missing; the rest say once, few, many or name a class of expanded clone.

TGTGCCAGCAGTGAATGGGGGGGGCGATTCTACGAGCAGTACTTC CASSEWGGRFYEQYF NA TRBJ2-7 TRBV6-1 NA
TGTGCCAGCAGTGAAGCGCAGAGGTGGGAGACCCAGTACTTC CASSEAQRWETQYF NA TRBJ2-5 TRBV6-1 NA
TGTGCCAGCAGTTACTCGATATCGGGACAGGGTGATGGCTACACCTTC CASSYSISGQGDGYTF NA TRBJ1-2 TRBV6-2/TRBV6-3 TRBD1
TGTGCCAGCAGTTCCCGGGAGCACTACAATGAGCAGTTCTTC CASSSREHYNEQFF NA TRBJ2-1 TRBV6-2/TRBV6-3 NA
TGTGCCAGCGGCCCGACAGGGTGGAACACCATATATTTT CASGPTGWNTIYF NA TRBJ1-3 TRBV19 TRBD1
TGTGCCAGCAGTTACTCGCTAGCGGGAGCCCAAGAGACCCAGTACTTC CASSYSLAGAQETQYF NA TRBJ2-5 TRBV6-2/TRBV6-3 TRBD2
TGTGCCATCAGTGACGCCAGGGCAGGGGCCCCTCTCTATGGCTACACCTTC CAISDARAGAPLYGYTF NA TRBJ1-2 TRBV10-3 NA
TGTGCCAGCAGCCGGAGGGGGCAGCCCAAATATACAACTAATGAAAAACTGTTTTTT CASSRRGQPKYTTNEKLFF NA TRBJ1-4 TRBV28 TRBD1
TGTGCCAGCAGCTTAGGAGGGGACAGGCATGGCTACACCTTC CASSLGGDRHGYTF NA TRBJ1-2 TRBV7-2 TRBD1
TGTGCCAGCAGCTCCCGGACTAGCGGCTACAATGAGCAGTTCTTC CASSSRTSGYNEQFF NA TRBJ2-1 TRBV7-3 TRBD2
TGTGCCAGCAGCTCCATCAGGGGGACTAGCGGGAGCACAGATACGCAGTATTTT CASSSIRGTSGSTDTQYF NA TRBJ2-3 TRBV7-9 TRBD2
TGCAGCGTTGAAGGACTAGCGGGAGCGTTTCGGGAGCAGTACTTC CSVEGLAGAFREQYF NA TRBJ2-7 TRBV29-1 TRBD2
TGTGCCAGCAGCTTGACTAGCATCGATGAGCAGTTCTTC CASSLTSIDEQFF NA TRBJ2-1 TRBV5-4 NA
TGTGCCAGCAGTGCCGGGACAGGGCCACGGGAGACCCAGTACTTC CASSAGTGPRETQYF NA TRBJ2-5 TRBV28 TRBD1
TGTGCCATCAGTGCCGAACAGAATCAGCCCCAGCATTTT CAISAEQNQPQHF NA TRBJ1-5 TRBV10-3 NA
TGTGCCAGCAGCTTAAGGACAGGGGGCTTTGTGAACACTGAAGCTTTCTTT CASSLRTGGFVNTEAFF NA TRBJ1-1 TRBV7-2 TRBD1
TGTGCCAGCAGTTACTCAGCAGGGGGCGACGAGCAGTACTTC CASSYSAGGDEQYF NA TRBJ2-7 TRBV6-5 TRBD1
TGCGCCAGCAGCTTGGCCCAGAACACTGAAGCTTTCTTT CASSLAQNTEAFF NA TRBJ1-1 TRBV5-1 NA
TGTGCCATCAGCCCGGGACAGGGCAATTCACCCCTCCACTTT CAISPGQGNSPLHF once TRBJ1-6 TRBV10-3 TRBD1
TGTGCCAGCAGTCCCCTCGAATTTTTGCGAGAGACCCAGTACTTC CASSPLEFLRETQYF NA TRBJ2-5 TRBV27 NA
TGTGCCAGCAGTTACCCTAGGACAGGGAGTAGCGAGCAGTACTTC CASSYPRTGSSEQYF NA TRBJ2-7 TRBV6-2/TRBV6-3 TRBD1
TGCGCCAGCAGCCAAGATCCGGGAAGTCATGGCTACACCTTC CASSQDPGSHGYTF many TRBJ1-2 TRBV4-1 NA
TGTGCCAGTACCTTAACCGGGACAGGTCATGGCTACACCTTC CASTLTGTGHGYTF NA TRBJ1-2 TRBV19 TRBD1
TGTGCCAGCAGTTGGCGGGGATCACAAGATACGCAGTATTTT CASSWRGSQDTQYF many TRBJ2-3 TRBV28 NA
TGTGCCAGCAGCTCCTTACCACTAGCCGAGCAGTACTTC CASSSLPLAEQYF NA TRBJ2-7 TRBV5-4 NA
TGTGCCAGCAGGACCGCCGGGACAGGGAGCTCTGGAAACACCATATATTTT CASRTAGTGSSGNTIYF NA TRBJ1-3 TRBV28 TRBD1
TGTGCCAGCAGCCCTTCCGGGACTAGCCCCTACAATGAGCAGTTCTTC CASSPSGTSPYNEQFF NA TRBJ2-1 TRBV11-3 TRBD2
TGTGCCAGCAGCTTCAGACAGGGTATTTACACTGAAGCTTTCTTT CASSFRQGIYTEAFF NA TRBJ1-1 TRBV11-3 TRBD1
TGTGCCAGCAGCGTTAGCGGGTACCAAGAGACCCAGTACTTC CASSVSGYQETQYF once TRBJ2-5 TRBV9 TRBD2
TGTGCCATCAGTGAGCCCGGAGGGACGGACTATGGCTACACCTTC CAISEPGGTDYGYTF NA TRBJ1-2 TRBV10-3 NA
TGTGCCAGTAGTATCCTAAACAGGGTTGGCAATCAGCCCCAGCATTTT CASSILNRVGNQPQHF NA TRBJ1-5 TRBV19 NA
TGTGCCAGCAGTTACGGGACAGGGGTGAACACTGAAGCTTTCTTT CASSYGTGVNTEAFF NA TRBJ1-1 TRBV6-5 TRBD1